This T cell receptor beta chain was observed in a study of blood T cell repertoires in COVID-19. For the study at large: Sites in the United States, Italy and Spain provided acute and convalescent COVID-19 samples.

Recovered Cohort 3 donors showed two negative PCRs, clearance, or symptom resolution. V lost 8 bases to trimming and J lost 3 bases; unmatched junction nucleotides: 7. The CDR3 sequence is 15 residues long. Looked up from germline, CDR1 is MNHEY and CDR2 is SVGAGI. Profiled with immunoSEQ multiplex PCR; TCRdb holds only in-frame clones, not every one. The repertoire holds 190,000 or so clones, roughly nine tenths seen once, with around 8.4% in the top ten. Sequencing was done on a sample of PBMCs or T cells enriched from blood (not recorded which). V gene TRBV6-5 combines with J gene TRBJ2-1, with TRBD1 matching over 10 bases. The source is a woman aged 18 to 35 who had recovered from COVID-19. The CDR3 sequence: CASSTGTGDYNEQFF. In DNA form, the CDR3 reads TGTGCCAGCTCAACCGGGACAGGGGACTACAATGAGCAGTTCTTC.